A single sample is the source of the 26 T cell receptor beta chains below, sequenced in a study of blood T cell repertoires in COVID-19. Using immunoSEQ multiplex PCR, the repertoire was profiled, and TCRdb retains in-frame clones only, with some absent. The sample has about 52,000 clones, about 92% seen once. Sequencing used peripheral blood. The receptors come from a human donor in a cohort sampled during active COVID-19.

The chain uses TRBV28 and TRBJ1-5, with D uncertain. The ends were cut back, 6 bases at V and 9 bases at J, with 18 bases in the middle. From germline, CDR1 is MDHEN and CDR2 SYDVKM. The CDR3 runs 14 residues. In DNA form, the CDR3 reads TGTGCCAGCAGCCCCTGGGGAGGGCAGCGGCCCCAGCATTTT. As protein: CASSPWGGQRPQHF.

This rearrangement joins TRBV15 to TRBJ2-7; D might be TRBD1 (6 bases). From germline, CDR1 is LNHNV and CDR2 YYDKDF (reference sequence). V was clipped by 1 base and J by 4 bases, with 26 bases between them. The CDR3 spans 19 residues. Here the CDR3 DNA reads TGTGCCACCAGCAGAGTCGGTACAGGGTATGGGGGTGGAGCGTACGAGCAGTACTTC. Translation: CATSRVGTGYGGGAYEQYF.

V and J are TRBV7-2 and TRBJ1-1, with D perhaps TRBD1 (5 bases). The germline gives CDR1 SGHTA, CDR2 FQGNSA. V was clipped by 2 bases and J by 11 bases, with 18 bases between them. The CDR3 sequence is 14 residues long. CDR3 protein: CASSLSRAGRKAFF. CDR3 coding DNA: TGTGCCAGCAGCTTATCTCGGGCAGGGAGGAAGGCTTTCTTT.

This clone was seen a few times. V gene TRBV27 combines with J gene TRBJ2-7; D gene ambiguous. Germline V gene sequence: CDR1 MNHEY, CDR2 SMNVEV (reference sequence). V was trimmed by 0 bases and J by 2 bases, leaving 5 bases between them. The CDR3 totals 13 residues. In nucleotides, the CDR3 is TGTGCCAGCAGTTTATCCCCCGCCTACGAGCAGTACTTC. Protein: CASSLSPAYEQYF.

The V call is TRBV7-3, the J call TRBJ2-1; D is possibly TRBD2 (6 bases). The CDR3 totals 13 residues. V was pared by 5 bases and J by 5 bases, with 10 bases between. Germline-derived CDR1 and CDR2 are SGHTA and FQGTGA. CDR3 nucleotide sequence: TGTGCCAGCAGCCCTAGCGCCAACAATGAGCAGTTCTTC. Protein sequence: CASSPSANNEQFF.

This clone was observed a single time. The chain links TRBV19 to TRBJ2-7; 10 nucleotides match TRBD1. V was clipped by 2 bases and J by 0 bases; unmatched bases: 10. The CDR3 loop spans 18 amino acids. Per germline, CDR1 LNHDA and CDR2 SQIVND (reference sequence). The CDR3 region is CASSIRIPGQGISYEQYF. The DNA for the CDR3 is TGTGCCAGTAGTATACGGATACCGGGACAGGGGATCTCCTACGAGCAGTACTTC.

The chain combines TRBV10-3 with TRBJ2-3; TRBD1 matches at 7 bases. Germline lookup yields CDR1 ENHRY and CDR2 SYGVKD. The V gene end was trimmed by 10 bases and the J gene end by 5 bases; junction bases not matched to a gene: 6. The CDR3 totals 12 residues. The CDR3 coding sequence is TGTGCCAGCACAGGGGAAGGAGATACGCAGTATTTT. Translation: CASTGEGDTQYF.

This chain uses TRBV5-8 with TRBJ1-1; D might be TRBD1 (6 bases). Germline CDR1 reads SGHTS; CDR2 reads YDEGEE. The V end lost 0 bases, the J end lost 7 bases, and 7 bases lay between the germline ends. The CDR3 covers 12 residues. The CDR3 loop is CASSLGTVEAFF. The CDR3 DNA follows: TGTGCCAGCAGCTTGGGGACAGTTGAAGCTTTCTTT.

This clone has a handful of counts. The chain carries TRBV5-1 and TRBJ1-1; tentatively, D is TRBD1 (6 bases). The CDR3 spans 16 residues. V was shortened by 2 bases and J by 0 bases, with 14 bases between the two germline ends. The germline V gene has CDR1 SGHRS and CDR2 YFSETQ. The CDR3 sequence: CASSLAPTGLNTEAFF. The CDR3 DNA reads TGCGCCAGCAGCTTAGCCCCGACAGGATTGAACACTGAAGCTTTCTTT. Combining the CDR3 with reference TRBV5-1 and TRBJ1-1 gives the whole variable domain KAGVTQTPRYLIKTRGQQVTLSCSPISGHRSVSWYQQTPGQGLQFLFEYFSETQRNKGNFPGRFSGRQFSNSRSEMNVSTLELGDSALYLCASSLAPTGLNTEAFFGQGTRLTVV.

CDR3 in amino acids: CASSQTDGTAYNEQFF. Written as DNA, the CDR3 is TGTGCCAGCAGCCAGACCGACGGGACAGCCTACAATGAGCAGTTCTTC. This chain uses TRBV4-2 with TRBJ2-1, with TRBD1 identical over 7 bases. The CDR3 extends over 16 amino acids. CDR1 is LGHNA and CDR2 is YNFKEQ in the germline V gene. The trim removed 3 bases at V and 2 bases at J, leaving 7 bases unmatched.

The chain recombines TRBV2 with TRBJ1-5; tentatively, D is TRBD1 (5 bases). The germline V gene has CDR1 SNHLY and CDR2 FYNNEI. The V and J ends lost 4 bases and 3 bases respectively, with 13 bases between them. The CDR3 spans 15 residues. The CDR3 sequence: CASSAEGMVNQPQHF. In nucleotides, the CDR3 is TGTGCCAGCAGTGCGGAGGGGATGGTCAATCAGCCCCAGCATTTT.

The rearrangement links TRBV11-2 to TRBJ2-1; 8 bases match TRBD2. J was trimmed by 2 bases and V by 2 bases; bases with no gene match: 2. The CDR3 sequence is 15 residues long. Germline CDR1 is SGHAT and CDR2 is FQNNGV. In DNA form, the CDR3 reads TGTGCCAGCAGCTTACGACTAGCGACCTACAATGAGCAGTTCTTC. This encodes CASSLRLATYNEQFF. Complete variable domain (other parts from reference TRBV11-2 and TRBJ2-1): EAGVAQSPRYKIIEKRQSVAFWCNPISGHATLYWYQQILGQGPKLLIQFQNNGVVDDSQLPKDRFSAERLKGVDSTLKIQPAKLEDSAVYLCASSLRLATYNEQFFGPGTRLTVL.

V is TRBV9 and J is TRBJ1-3, with D unresolved. CDR1 is SGDLS, CDR2 YYNGEE, per germline. The CDR3 has 16 residues. V shed 3 bases and J shed 6 bases, with 19 bases lying between them. The DNA for the CDR3 is TGTGCCAGCAGCGCAGGAGTGGGAGCCGGGGAAAACACCATATATTTT. The encoded protein is CASSAGVGAGENTIYF. The full variable domain, in which reference TRBV9 and TRBJ1-3 provide the parts outside the CDR3, is DSGVTQTPKHLITATGQRVTLRCSPRSGDLSVYWYQQSLDQGLQFLIQYYNGEERAKGNILERFSAQQFPDLHSELNLSSLELGDSALYFCASSAGVGAGENTIYFGEGSWLTVV.

The chain couples TRBV18 to TRBJ2-7, with TRBD1 matching over 11 bases. The CDR3 has 16 amino acids. The junction had 6 bases not matched to a gene; V was cut back by 3 bases and J by 2 bases. Per the germline V gene, CDR1 is KGHSH and CDR2 is LQKENI. The CDR3 DNA sequence: TGTGCCAGCTCACCCCTGGGACAGGGGGTCCCCTACGAGCAGTACTTC. It encodes CASSPLGQGVPYEQYF. Full variable domain (rest looked up from reference TRBV18 and TRBJ2-7): NAGVMQNPRHLVRRRGQEARLRCSPMKGHSHVYWYRQLPEEGLKFMVYLQKENIIDESGMPKERFSAEFPKEGPSILRIQQVVRGDSAAYFCASSPLGQGVPYEQYFGPGTRLTVT.

The chain uses TRBV28 and TRBJ1-2, with TRBD1 matching over 8 bases. V was pared by 1 base and J by 4 bases, with 5 bases of the junction left unmatched. Per the germline V gene, CDR1 is MDHEN and CDR2 is SYDVKM. CDR3 length: 15 residues. CDR3 region: CASSLSDRGPYGYTF. The CDR3 coding sequence is TGTGCCAGCAGTTTATCAGACAGGGGCCCCTATGGCTACACCTTC.

Of note for this clone: The sample holds other DNA sequences that translate to the same CDR3. V is TRBV20-1 and J is TRBJ2-5; D ambiguous. Germline CDR1 and CDR2: DFQATT and SNEGSKA (reference sequence). The V end was cut by 3 bases, the J end by 4 bases, with 3 bases between. CDR3 size: 10 residues. The CDR3 nucleotides are TGCAGTGCTAGGAGAGAGACCCAGTACTTC. Its protein product is CSARRETQYF.

This clone was counted a few times. The chain joins TRBV9 to TRBJ2-7; 9 nucleotides match TRBD2. The CDR3 loop spans 15 amino acids. In germline, CDR1 is SGDLS, CDR2 YYNGEE. J lost 4 bases, V lost 0 bases, and 5 bases had no gene match. CDR3 in DNA: TGTGCCAGCAGCGTAGGGGCGGGAGGGCCGTACGAGCAGTACTTC. Protein: CASSVGAGGPYEQYF.

The table lists this clone with a count of one. This rearrangement joins TRBV18 to TRBJ2-7; the match to TRBD2 covers 15 bases. The V and J ends lost 3 bases and 6 bases, in that order; junction bases with no gene match: 3. Germline lookup yields CDR1 KGHSH and CDR2 LQKENI. The CDR3 is made up of 15 amino acids. In nucleotides, the CDR3 is TGTGCCAGCTCACCTGGACTAGCGGGAGGGCTCGAGCAGTACTTC. Translated, it gives CASSPGLAGGLEQYF.

V is TRBV19 and J is TRBJ2-1; 7 bases agree with TRBD2. The V gene end was trimmed by 5 bases and the J gene end by 5 bases; junction bases not matched to a gene: 12. The CDR3 is made up of 16 amino acids. From germline, CDR1 is LNHDA and CDR2 SQIVND (reference sequence). CDR3 protein: CASSYSGGVGNNEQFF. CDR3 DNA sequence: TGTGCCAGTAGTTACTCGGGGGGAGTAGGGAACAATGAGCAGTTCTTC.

This CDR3 is CASSSDGGTSGRRFF. The CDR3 DNA reads as TGTGCCAGCAGCTCAGATGGAGGGACTAGCGGGAGGCGGTTCTTC. The V and J genes are TRBV11-2 and TRBJ2-1, with 15 bases identical to TRBD2. CDR3 length: 15 residues. V trimming: 4 bases; J trimming: 15 bases; junction bases outside the gene matches: 10. Germline assignment: CDR1 SGHAT and CDR2 FQNNGV.

This chain joins TRBV6-6 and TRBJ1-2, with no clear D. The CDR3 contains 12 residues. V was cut by 6 bases and J by 6 bases, with 11 bases left in between. Germline V lookup: CDR1 MNHNY, CDR2 SVGAGI (reference sequence). The CDR3 spells CASSSQEDGYTF. CDR3 nucleotides: TGTGCCAGCAGCAGCCAGGAGGATGGCTACACCTTC.

The V call is TRBV9, the J call TRBJ1-6; D is uncertain. Trimming shortened V by 3 bases and J by 1 base, and 8 bases separated the two germline ends. Germline V CDR1 and CDR2: SGDLS, YYNGEE. There are 15 residues in the CDR3. The CDR3 region is CASSDAGSYNSPLHF. The CDR3 coding sequence is TGTGCCAGCAGCGATGCGGGGTCCTATAATTCACCCCTCCACTTT.

This chain connects TRBV5-4 to TRBJ1-2, with 9 bases fitting TRBD1. The trim removed 0 bases at V and 4 bases at J, leaving 7 bases unmatched. Germline CDR1 SGHNT, CDR2 YYREEE (reference sequence). The CDR3 sequence is 16 residues long. CDR3 nucleotide sequence: TGTGCCAGCAGCTTGGAGCGGGGACAGGGCGTCTATGGCTACACCTTC. This translates into CASSLERGQGVYGYTF.

The chain links TRBV6-4 to TRBJ2-1; 8 bases agree with TRBD2. The CDR3 loop spans 14 amino acids. V lost 5 bases and J lost 8; bases outside the gene matches: 8. Looked up from germline, CDR1 is MRHNA and CDR2 is SNTAGT. The CDR3 DNA sequence: TGTGCCAGCAGTCCGGGAGGGCCTGGGGATGAGCAGTTCTTC. Amino acids: CASSPGGPGDEQFF.

The chain carries TRBV6-6 and TRBJ1-1; possible D gene TRBD1, 5 bases. The CDR3 has 14 residues. Trimming removed 7 bases at V and 1 base at J, with 13 bases between. Per germline, CDR1 MNHNY and CDR2 SVGAGI (reference sequence). The CDR3 DNA reads TGTGCCAGCAACCCGACAGATTCGAACACTGAAGCTTTCTTT. Translated: CASNPTDSNTEAFF.

The chain combines TRBV12-5 with TRBJ2-1; D possibly corresponds to TRBD1 (6 bases). V lost 2 bases, J lost 9 bases, and 23 bases lay in between. This CDR3 comprises 17 residues. The germline V gene has CDR1 LGHNT and CDR2 FRNRAP. The CDR3 DNA sequence: TGTGCTAGTGGTTTGACTACAGGGACGGGAACTAGAAGTGAGCAGTTCTTC. Its translation: CASGLTTGTGTRSEQFF.